Listed below are T cell receptor beta chains from one sample, sequenced in a study of blood T cells in healthy people across ages. TCRdb itself ran the 5' RACE reads through MiXCR, one entry per CDR3 protein. The repertoire holds hundreds of thousands of distinct CDR3 sequences, with roughly 50% as singletons. Sequencing used blood. Receptors originate from a woman between 55 and 75 years old in good health. The CDR3 runs from the conserved cysteine through the conserved F or W. The D gene is left open where the match is weak. Clone size is shown for a subset of rows, as once, few, many or a class of expanded clone.

V gene: TRBV29-1; D gene: -; J gene: TRBJ2-7; clone size: -; CDR3 protein: CSVRTPGYEQYF; CDR3 DNA: TGCAGCGTACGAACACCAGGGTACGAGCAGTACTTC
V gene: TRBV7-2; D gene: -; J gene: TRBJ2-7; clone size: few; CDR3 protein: CASSSSLTSSYEQYF; CDR3 DNA: TGTGCCAGCAGCTCCTCCCTCACGAGCTCCTACGAGCAGTACTTC
V gene: TRBV10-3; D gene: TRBD1; J gene: TRBJ2-5; clone size: few; CDR3 protein: CAISDPTTGGQETQYF; CDR3 DNA: TGTGCCATCAGTGACCCGACCACAGGGGGCCAAGAGACCCAGTACTTC
V gene: TRBV12-3/TRBV12-4; D gene: TRBD2; J gene: TRBJ2-1; clone size: -; CDR3 protein: CASSFGLAVEQFF; CDR3 DNA: TGTGCCAGCAGTTTCGGACTAGCGGTCGAGCAGTTCTTC
V gene: TRBV20-1; D gene: -; J gene: TRBJ2-7; clone size: -; CDR3 protein: CSANPGPYSYEQYF; CDR3 DNA: TGCAGTGCGAATCCGGGACCCTACTCCTACGAGCAGTACTTC
V gene: TRBV6-5; D gene: -; J gene: TRBJ2-1; clone size: -; CDR3 protein: CASTAQSLSSYNEQFF; CDR3 DNA: TGTGCCAGCACCGCGCAGAGCCTAAGCTCCTACAATGAGCAGTTCTTC
V gene: TRBV20-1; D gene: -; J gene: TRBJ1-2; clone size: -; CDR3 protein: CSAPGTTANYGYIF; CDR3 DNA: TGCAGTGCTCCAGGGACAACCGCCAACTATGGCTACATCTTC
V gene: TRBV4-2; D gene: -; J gene: TRBJ2-7; clone size: -; CDR3 protein: CASSQDPSGGTYEQYF; CDR3 DNA: TGTGCCAGCAGCCAAGACCCGTCGGGCGGGACCTACGAGCAGTACTTC
V gene: TRBV4-2; D gene: TRBD2; J gene: TRBJ2-1; clone size: few; CDR3 protein: CASSQEGGRGNEQFF; CDR3 DNA: TGTGCCAGCAGCCAAGAGGGCGGGAGGGGGAATGAGCAGTTCTTC
V gene: TRBV28; D gene: -; J gene: TRBJ1-5; clone size: -; CDR3 protein: CASSLEGVPNQPQHF; CDR3 DNA: TGTGCCAGCAGTTTGGAGGGGGTGCCCAATCAGCCCCAGCATTTT
V gene: TRBV29-1; D gene: -; J gene: TRBJ1-3; clone size: -; CDR3 protein: CSVVIQLSGNTIYF; CDR3 DNA: TGCAGCGTTGTGATCCAGCTCTCTGGAAACACCATATATTTT
V gene: TRBV6-2/TRBV6-3; D gene: -; J gene: TRBJ2-6; clone size: many; CDR3 protein: CASRRPTGSGANVLTF; CDR3 DNA: TGTGCCAGCAGACGCCCCACAGGCTCTGGGGCCAACGTCCTGACTTTC
V gene: TRBV2; D gene: -; J gene: TRBJ1-6; clone size: few; CDR3 protein: CASGEDTYNSPLHF; CDR3 DNA: TGTGCCAGCGGAGAGGACACCTATAATTCACCCCTCCACTTT
V gene: TRBV20-1; D gene: TRBD1; J gene: TRBJ2-5; clone size: few; CDR3 protein: CSANLRRGAALRGETQYF; CDR3 DNA: TGCAGTGCTAACCTGCGGAGAGGGGCAGCCCTCAGGGGGGAGACCCAGTACTTC
V gene: TRBV11-2; D gene: -; J gene: TRBJ2-3; clone size: -; CDR3 protein: CASSPVAGTDTQYF; CDR3 DNA: TGTGCCAGCAGCCCGGTGGCAGGCACAGATACGCAGTATTTT
V gene: TRBV6-6; D gene: -; J gene: TRBJ2-7; clone size: -; CDR3 protein: CASSYVAGPSYEQYF; CDR3 DNA: TGTGCCAGCAGTTACGTGGCGGGTCCTTCCTACGAGCAGTACTTC
V gene: TRBV12-3/TRBV12-4; D gene: TRBD1; J gene: TRBJ2-7; clone size: -; CDR3 protein: CASRQPGTGVYEQYF; CDR3 DNA: TGTGCCAGTAGACAGCCCGGGACAGGGGTATACGAGCAGTACTTC
V gene: TRBV24-1; D gene: TRBD2; J gene: TRBJ2-1; clone size: -; CDR3 protein: CATSDSGLGDYNEQFF; CDR3 DNA: TGTGCCACCAGTGATTCGGGACTAGGGGACTACAATGAGCAGTTCTTC
V gene: TRBV20-1; D gene: TRBD2; J gene: TRBJ2-7; clone size: -; CDR3 protein: CSASSGGSPCEQYF; CDR3 DNA: TGCAGTGCTAGTAGCGGGGGCTCCCCCTGCGAGCAGTACTTC
V gene: TRBV20-1; D gene: TRBD2; J gene: TRBJ2-1; clone size: -; CDR3 protein: CSAEEPGLAYNEQFF; CDR3 DNA: TGCAGTGCGGAAGAACCGGGACTAGCTTACAATGAGCAGTTCTTC
V gene: TRBV3-1; D gene: -; J gene: TRBJ2-5; clone size: -; CDR3 protein: CASSPPRDNHQETQYF; CDR3 DNA: TGTGCCAGCAGCCCCCCGCGGGACAACCATCAGGAGACCCAGTACTTC
V gene: TRBV4-3; D gene: -; J gene: TRBJ1-6; clone size: -; CDR3 protein: CASSQQVGTENSPLHF; CDR3 DNA: TGCGCCAGCAGCCAACAGGTCGGGACGGAAAATTCACCCCTCCACTTT
V gene: TRBV7-2; D gene: -; J gene: TRBJ2-1; clone size: few; CDR3 protein: CASSAGQPAYNEQFF; CDR3 DNA: TGTGCCAGCAGCGCGGGACAGCCAGCCTACAATGAGCAGTTCTTC
V gene: TRBV5-6; D gene: TRBD1; J gene: TRBJ2-7; clone size: -; CDR3 protein: CASNTPGQGYYEQYF; CDR3 DNA: TGTGCCAGCAACACACCGGGACAGGGATACTACGAGCAGTACTTC
V gene: TRBV29-1; D gene: -; J gene: TRBJ1-4; clone size: -; CDR3 protein: CSVEGGNEKLFF; CDR3 DNA: TGCAGCGTTGAAGGGGGGAATGAAAAACTGTTTTTT
V gene: TRBV20-1; D gene: TRBD2; J gene: TRBJ2-7; clone size: -; CDR3 protein: CSANGEGVTYEQYF; CDR3 DNA: TGCAGTGCCAATGGGGAGGGCGTTACCTACGAGCAGTACTTC
V gene: TRBV6-5; D gene: -; J gene: TRBJ2-1; clone size: -; CDR3 protein: CASSYAFVGTIYNEQFF; CDR3 DNA: TGTGCCAGCAGTTACGCGTTCGTAGGGACAATATACAATGAGCAGTTCTTC
V gene: TRBV18; D gene: TRBD1; J gene: TRBJ2-7; clone size: -; CDR3 protein: CASSPPTGVKYF; CDR3 DNA: TGTGCCAGCTCACCTCCGACAGGGGTTAAGTACTTC
V gene: TRBV4-3; D gene: -; J gene: TRBJ2-1; clone size: -; CDR3 protein: CASSQGAESWDEQFF; CDR3 DNA: TGCGCCAGCAGCCAAGGGGCCGAGAGTTGGGATGAGCAGTTCTTC
V gene: TRBV20-1; D gene: -; J gene: TRBJ1-2; clone size: few; CDR3 protein: CSADPGTTNYGYTF; CDR3 DNA: TGCAGTGCTGACCCCGGGACAACCAACTATGGCTACACCTTC
V gene: TRBV27; D gene: -; J gene: TRBJ1-2; clone size: -; CDR3 protein: CASSPRAGLPYGYTF; CDR3 DNA: TGTGCCAGCAGTCCCCGGGCAGGGCTTCCCTATGGCTACACCTTC
V gene: TRBV30; D gene: -; J gene: TRBJ2-7; clone size: few; CDR3 protein: CAWSVGLAPAISQYF; CDR3 DNA: TGTGCCTGGAGTGTCGGGCTAGCCCCGGCGATATCCCAGTACTTC
V gene: TRBV7-2; D gene: TRBD2; J gene: TRBJ2-1; clone size: -; CDR3 protein: CASSFGLAGGSGRSGFF; CDR3 DNA: TGTGCCAGCAGCTTCGGACTAGCGGGAGGGTCAGGGCGTTCCGGGTTCTTC
V gene: TRBV15; D gene: TRBD1; J gene: TRBJ1-2; clone size: -; CDR3 protein: CATSNDRGGYTF; CDR3 DNA: TGTGCCACCAGTAATGACAGGGGCGGCTACACCTTC
V gene: TRBV6-6; D gene: -; J gene: TRBJ2-2; clone size: few; CDR3 protein: CASSYTGTGELFF; CDR3 DNA: TGTGCCAGCAGTTATACGGGGACCGGGGAGCTGTTTTTT
V gene: TRBV5-1; D gene: -; J gene: TRBJ2-1; clone size: few; CDR3 protein: CASSLVSGNNEQFF; CDR3 DNA: TGCGCCAGCAGCTTGGTGTCTGGGAACAATGAGCAGTTCTTC
V gene: TRBV9; D gene: -; J gene: TRBJ2-6; clone size: -; CDR3 protein: CASSVDGRASGANVLTF; CDR3 DNA: TGTGCCAGCAGCGTTGACGGCCGAGCCTCTGGGGCCAACGTCCTGACTTTC
V gene: TRBV12-3/TRBV12-4; D gene: -; J gene: TRBJ1-2; clone size: -; CDR3 protein: CASSFWGLPGVDNYGYTF; CDR3 DNA: TGTGCCAGCAGTTTTTGGGGTCTTCCCGGGGTCGATAACTATGGCTACACCTTC
V gene: TRBV5-1; D gene: TRBD2; J gene: TRBJ2-3; clone size: -; CDR3 protein: CASSLVVGGSTDTQYF; CDR3 DNA: TGCGCCAGCAGCTTGGTCGTGGGGGGGAGCACAGATACGCAGTATTTT
V gene: TRBV12-3/TRBV12-4; D gene: TRBD2; J gene: TRBJ2-1; clone size: -; CDR3 protein: CASMLDPGGAYNEQFF; CDR3 DNA: TGTGCCAGCATGCTCGACCCGGGAGGTGCCTACAATGAGCAGTTCTTC
V gene: TRBV10-3; D gene: -; J gene: TRBJ1-4; clone size: -; CDR3 protein: CAIRGPLENEKLFF; CDR3 DNA: TGTGCCATCAGGGGGCCCTTAGAAAATGAAAAACTGTTTTTT
V gene: TRBV28; D gene: TRBD1; J gene: TRBJ1-2; clone size: -; CDR3 protein: CASSASPGQVLSGYTF; CDR3 DNA: TGTGCCAGCAGCGCTAGTCCGGGACAGGTTCTATCTGGCTACACCTTC
V gene: TRBV7-3; D gene: -; J gene: TRBJ1-6; clone size: -; CDR3 protein: CASSQTSGSPLHF; CDR3 DNA: TGTGCCAGCAGCCAGACCTCAGGCTCACCCCTCCACTTT
V gene: TRBV7-2; D gene: TRBD2; J gene: TRBJ2-7; clone size: few; CDR3 protein: CASSPRGSGRREQYF; CDR3 DNA: TGTGCCAGCAGCCCCCGTGGTAGCGGGAGGAGGGAGCAGTACTTC
V gene: TRBV7-2; D gene: -; J gene: TRBJ1-1; clone size: -; CDR3 protein: CASSPGPVTEAFF; CDR3 DNA: TGTGCCAGCAGCCCAGGGCCGGTCACTGAAGCTTTCTTT
V gene: TRBV20-1; D gene: TRBD1; J gene: TRBJ1-4; clone size: few; CDR3 protein: CSAREAWDREFEKLFF; CDR3 DNA: TGCAGTGCTAGGGAAGCCTGGGACAGGGAGTTTGAAAAACTGTTTTTT
V gene: TRBV24-1; D gene: -; J gene: TRBJ2-3; clone size: -; CDR3 protein: CATIGPGTDTQYF; CDR3 DNA: TGTGCCACCATCGGGCCCGGCACAGATACGCAGTATTTT
V gene: TRBV28; D gene: -; J gene: TRBJ2-7; clone size: -; CDR3 protein: CASSVVQGSYEQYF; CDR3 DNA: TGTGCCAGCAGTGTGGTACAGGGTTCGTACGAGCAGTACTTC
V gene: TRBV10-3; D gene: -; J gene: TRBJ2-1; clone size: -; CDR3 protein: CAISDARVEQFF; CDR3 DNA: TGTGCCATCAGTGATGCCCGGGTTGAGCAGTTCTTC
V gene: TRBV29-1; D gene: -; J gene: TRBJ2-1; clone size: -; CDR3 protein: CSVEKHRDGNEQFF; CDR3 DNA: TGCAGCGTTGAGAAGCACCGGGACGGAAATGAGCAGTTCTTC
V gene: TRBV2; D gene: -; J gene: TRBJ2-1; clone size: -; CDR3 protein: CASSEMSGLYNEQFF; CDR3 DNA: TGTGCCAGCAGTGAAATGAGCGGACTTTACAATGAGCAGTTCTTC